This TCR beta chain comes out of a study of shared clonotypes between healthy human individuals. Germline assignment: CDR1 MNHEY and CDR2 SVGAGI. With 0 bases removed from V and 6 bases from J, the gap between germline ends came to 13 bases. This CDR3 has 15 residues. Profiled with immunoSEQ multiplex PCR; TCRdb holds only in-frame clones, not every one. The sample lists about 980,000 clones, 70% to 85% seen once, with over 1.3% in the top ten. The source of this sequence is a man between 18 and 29 years old in good health. The specimen was memory CD4+ T cells sorted from blood. Subset given: CD45RA-negative fraction. The gene calls are TRBV6-5 and TRBJ2-3, with D perhaps given as TRBD1 or TRBD2 (5 bases each). The CDR3 sequence is CASSYSFFGTDTQYF. The DNA of the CDR3 is TGTGCCAGCAGTTACTCGTTCTTCGGGACGGATACGCAGTATTTT.